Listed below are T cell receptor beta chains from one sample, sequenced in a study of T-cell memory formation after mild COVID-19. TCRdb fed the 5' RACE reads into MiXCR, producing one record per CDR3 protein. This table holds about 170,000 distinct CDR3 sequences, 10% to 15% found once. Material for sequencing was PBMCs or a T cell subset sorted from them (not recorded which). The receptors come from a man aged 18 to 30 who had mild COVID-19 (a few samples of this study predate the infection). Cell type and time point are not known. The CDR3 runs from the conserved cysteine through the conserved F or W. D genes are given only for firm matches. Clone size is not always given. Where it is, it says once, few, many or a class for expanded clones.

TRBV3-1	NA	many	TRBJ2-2	TGTGCCAGCAGTCAGGGGAGCGGGGAGCTGTTTTTT	CASSQGSGELFF
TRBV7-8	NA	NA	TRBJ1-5	TGTGCCAGCAGTTTTTCGGACGGTCAGCCCCAGCATTTT	CASSFSDGQPQHF
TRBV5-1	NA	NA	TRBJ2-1	TGCGCCAGCAGAGACAGTCCTTACACGGACAATGAGCAGTTCTTC	CASRDSPYTDNEQFF
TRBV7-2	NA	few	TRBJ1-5	TGTGCCAGCAGCTTAAATGGAGGGTTGAGTCAGCCCCAGCATTTT	CASSLNGGLSQPQHF
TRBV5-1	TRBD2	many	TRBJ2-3	TGCGCCAGCAGCTTGGCGGGACTAGGGCTCACAGATACGCAGTATTTT	CASSLAGLGLTDTQYF
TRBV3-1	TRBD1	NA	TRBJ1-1	TGTGCCAGCAGCCCACGGGGACAGGGTTCGGGGCGCACTGAAGCTTTCTTT	CASSPRGQGSGRTEAFF
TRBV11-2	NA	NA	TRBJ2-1	TGTGCCAGCAGCTTAGGCTTAGCATCGTACAATGAGCAGTTCTTC	CASSLGLASYNEQFF
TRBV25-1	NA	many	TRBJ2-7	TGTGCCAGCAGTGAACAGCAGGGTATCGGGCAGTACTTC	CASSEQQGIGQYF
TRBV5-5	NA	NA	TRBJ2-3	TGTGCCAGCAGCTCCGGAGTGTCATATACGCAGTATTTT	CASSSGVSYTQYF
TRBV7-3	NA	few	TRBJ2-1	TGTGCCAGCAGCACCGGGACACAGAATGAGCAGTTCTTC	CASSTGTQNEQFF
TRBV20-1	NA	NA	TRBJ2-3	TGCAGTGCCCAGGGGGGCGGGTCGAGCACAGATACGCAGTATTTT	CSAQGGGSSTDTQYF
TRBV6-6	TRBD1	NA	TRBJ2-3	TGTGCCAGCAGTTACTCACGACAGGGTTGGAGCACAGATACGCAGTATTTT	CASSYSRQGWSTDTQYF
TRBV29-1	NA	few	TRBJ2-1	TGCAGCGTTGCCCTGGCGGCCCACAATGAGCAGTTCTTC	CSVALAAHNEQFF
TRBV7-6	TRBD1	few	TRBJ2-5	TGTGCCAGCACCTTTGGGCAGGGGGTCCGAGAGACCCAGTACTTC	CASTFGQGVRETQYF
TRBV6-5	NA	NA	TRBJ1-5	TGTGCCAGCTCCACGGGGGACAATCAGCCCCAGCATTTT	CASSTGDNQPQHF
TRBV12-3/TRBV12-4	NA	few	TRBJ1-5	TGTGCCAGCAGTTTAGAGGGGCACCAGCCCCAGCATTTT	CASSLEGHQPQHF
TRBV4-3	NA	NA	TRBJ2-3	TGCGCCAGCAGCCGAGAAAGACCTTCAAGGGGCACAGATACGCAGTATTTT	CASSRERPSRGTDTQYF
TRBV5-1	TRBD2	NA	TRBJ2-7	TGCGCCAGCAGCGTGACTAGCGGGGGCCAGTACGAGCAGTACTTC	CASSVTSGGQYEQYF